Presented here are 8 T cell receptor beta chains from one specimen sequenced in a study of blood T cell repertoires in COVID-19. Clones were read by immunoSEQ multiplex PCR, and TCRdb kept only the in-frame ones, dropping some. The sample includes roughly 120,000 clones, approximately 85% of them seen just once. The sample was peripheral blood. These receptors came from a man at least 80 years old with acute or convalescent COVID-19.

This rearrangement joins TRBV28 to TRBJ1-1, with D hard to call. In germline, CDR1 is MDHEN, CDR2 SYDVKM. This CDR3 has 14 amino acids. Trimming stripped 2 bases from V and 11 bases from J, with 18 bases between. The chain's CDR3 is CASSLATAEGMAFF. DNA for the CDR3: TGTGCCAGCAGTTTAGCCACAGCGGAGGGTATGGCTTTCTTT.

This chain uses TRBV2 with TRBJ2-2; the D is unclear. The CDR3 consists of 13 residues. Germline-derived CDR1 and CDR2 are SNHLY and FYNNEI. With 6 bases removed from V and 4 bases from J, the gap between germline ends came to 9 bases. CDR3 in amino acids: CASRASFTGELFF. CDR3 sequence (DNA): TGTGCCAGCAGGGCCAGTTTCACCGGGGAGCTGTTTTTT.

This clone was seen only once. V and J are TRBV24-1 and TRBJ2-5, with TRBD2 matching 9 bases. V gave up 3 bases and J gave up 6 bases; unmatched junction bases: 13. The CDR3 runs 17 residues. In germline, CDR1 is KGHDR, CDR2 SFDVKD. CDR3 loop: CATSDPGPSGILKTQYF. CDR3 nucleotides: TGTGCCACCAGTGATCCCGGCCCTAGCGGGATCTTGAAGACCCAGTACTTC.

The rearrangement links TRBV5-1 to TRBJ1-2; the D gene is possibly TRBD1 (5 bases). V gave up 4 bases and J gave up 1 base, with 14 bases separating them. The CDR3 extends over 15 amino acids. Germline CDR1 SGHRS, CDR2 YFSETQ. The CDR3 here is CASSPGGPNNYGYTF. CDR3 DNA sequence: TGCGCCAGCAGCCCCGGGGGACCTAATAACTATGGCTACACCTTC.

This rearrangement joins TRBV19 to TRBJ1-6, with 10 bases that match TRBD1. Germline V gene sequence: CDR1 LNHDA, CDR2 SQIVND (reference sequence). V lost 7 bases to trimming and J lost 6 bases; unmatched junction nucleotides: 6. The CDR3 has 15 residues. The CDR3 bases are TGTGCCAGTATCCCGACAGGGGGCGTTAATTCACCCCTCCACTTT. Translating gives CASIPTGGVNSPLHF.

DNA of the CDR3: TGTGCCAGCAGCAAGGACAATAACTATGGCTACACCTTC. This sequence encodes CASSKDNNYGYTF. This sequence joins TRBV9 and TRBJ1-2, with D perhaps TRBD1 (5 bases). Per the germline V gene, CDR1 is SGDLS and CDR2 is YYNGEE. The CDR3 totals 13 residues. Trimming left V 4 bases short and J 1 base short, with 8 bases between.

This clone was seen just once. The J gene is TRBJ2-5, the V gene TRBV4-1; 8 bases fit TRBD2. V lost 6 bases, J lost 6 bases, and 6 bases stayed unmatched. The CDR3 is 13 amino acids. The germline V gene has CDR1 MGHRA and CDR2 YSYEKL. The CDR3, as DNA: TGCGCCAGCAGACCCGGGGGGGGGCAGACCCAGTACTTC. The encoded protein is CASRPGGGQTQYF.

The chain links TRBV24-1 to TRBJ2-6; no clear D gene. The CDR3 is 14 residues long. The V gene lost 5 bases and the J gene lost 1 base, with 5 bases spanning the gap. The germline V gene encodes CDR1 KGHDR and CDR2 SFDVKD. The CDR3 loop is CATSGGSGANVLTF. The CDR3 DNA sequence: TGTGCCACCAGTGGCGGTTCTGGGGCCAACGTCCTGACTTTC.